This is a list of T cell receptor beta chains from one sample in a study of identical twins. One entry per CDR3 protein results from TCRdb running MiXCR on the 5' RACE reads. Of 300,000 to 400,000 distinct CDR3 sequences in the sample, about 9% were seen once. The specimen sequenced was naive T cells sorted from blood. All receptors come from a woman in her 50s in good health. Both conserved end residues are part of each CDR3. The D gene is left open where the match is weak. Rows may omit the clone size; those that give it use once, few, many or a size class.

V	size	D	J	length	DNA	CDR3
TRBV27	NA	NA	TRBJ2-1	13	TGTGCCAGCAGTTTAGAGGGCGGGGATGAGCAGTTCTTC	CASSLEGGDEQFF
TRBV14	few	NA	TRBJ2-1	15	TGTGCCAGCAGCGGACAGGTAGCGGTCTACAATGAGCAGTTCTTC	CASSGQVAVYNEQFF
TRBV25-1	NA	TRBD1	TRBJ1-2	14	TGTGCCAGCAGTGAATTCATAGGACAGGGACCCTACACCTTC	CASSEFIGQGPYTF
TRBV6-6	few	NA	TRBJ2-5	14	TGTGCCAGCAGACTAACGGAGGGCCAAGAGACCCAGTACTTC	CASRLTEGQETQYF
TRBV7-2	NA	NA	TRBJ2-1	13	TGTGCCAGCAGCGGAAGATTTTGCAATGAGCAGTTCTTC	CASSGRFCNEQFF
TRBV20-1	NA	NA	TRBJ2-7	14	TGCAGTGCTAGATCGGGAGTAAATATCTACGAGCAGTACTTC	CSARSGVNIYEQYF
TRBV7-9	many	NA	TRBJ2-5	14	TGTGCCAGCAGCTTCTTAGGTCGCCAAGAGACCCAGTACTTC	CASSFLGRQETQYF
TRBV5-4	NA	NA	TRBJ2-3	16	TGTGCCAGCAGCTTGGCCATCGGGGATCGCACAGATACGCAGTATTTT	CASSLAIGDRTDTQYF
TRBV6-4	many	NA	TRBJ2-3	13	TGTGCCAGCAGTGACTCGCCGACAGATACGCAGTATTTT	CASSDSPTDTQYF
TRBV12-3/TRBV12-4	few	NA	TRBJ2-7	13	TGTGCCAGCAGACCAACCACGTCCAACGAGCAGTACTTC	CASRPTTSNEQYF
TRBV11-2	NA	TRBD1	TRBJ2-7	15	TGTGCCAGCAGCGACAGACAGGGAAGGTTTTACGAGCAGTACTTC	CASSDRQGRFYEQYF
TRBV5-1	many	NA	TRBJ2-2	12	TGCGCCAGCGGGGAGCCGACCGGGGAGCTGTTTTTT	CASGEPTGELFF
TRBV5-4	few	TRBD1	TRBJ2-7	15	TGTGCCAGCAGCCGAGGGGGGACAGGATCCTACGAGCAGTACTTC	CASSRGGTGSYEQYF
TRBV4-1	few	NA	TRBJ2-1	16	TGCGCCAGCAGCCAAGGGCGCGGGATTCCCTACAATGAGCAGTTCTTC	CASSQGRGIPYNEQFF
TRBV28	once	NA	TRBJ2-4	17	TGTGCCAGCAGCGCCCAACTGCTACCGGGACCCCAAAACATTCAGTACTTC	CASSAQLLPGPQNIQYF
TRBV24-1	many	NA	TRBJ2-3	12	TGTGCCACCAGCGGGACCACAGATACGCAGTATTTT	CATSGTTDTQYF
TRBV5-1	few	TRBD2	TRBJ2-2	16	TGCGCCAGCTACATGTTAGCGGGAGGAGGCACCGGGGAGCTGTTTTTT	CASYMLAGGGTGELFF
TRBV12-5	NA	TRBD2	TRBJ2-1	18	TGTGCTAGTGGTTTGGTATTCAGGGTAGCGGGAGACTACAATGAGCAGTTCTTC	CASGLVFRVAGDYNEQFF
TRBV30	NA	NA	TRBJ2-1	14	TGTGCCTGGAGTGCCCCGGGGACTTACAATGAGCAGTTCTTC	CAWSAPGTYNEQFF
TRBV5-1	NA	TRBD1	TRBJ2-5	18	TGCGCCAGCAGCTTCGCCCTGCCCGGGGCAGGGGGTCGCGAGACCCAGTACTTC	CASSFALPGAGGRETQYF
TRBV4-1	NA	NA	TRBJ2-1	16	TGCGCCAGCAGCCGCGCAACAGGTGACCATTACAATGAGCAGTTCTTC	CASSRATGDHYNEQFF
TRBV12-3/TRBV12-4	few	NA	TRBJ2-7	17	TGTGCCAGCAGTTTAACCCTCTTGTACCAGAACCGTAGCGAGCAGTACTTC	CASSLTLLYQNRSEQYF
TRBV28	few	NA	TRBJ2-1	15	TGTGCCATCCAAAACAGCGGAGGGCCCTACAATGAGCAGTTCTTC	CAIQNSGGPYNEQFF
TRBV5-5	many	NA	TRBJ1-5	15	TGTGCCAGCAGTTCCACAGGGATTCCTACTCAGCCCCAGCATTTT	CASSSTGIPTQPQHF
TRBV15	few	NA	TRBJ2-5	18	TGTGCCACCAGCGCCCGAGGGACGCCCAGAGCGATCCAAGAGACCCAGTACTTC	CATSARGTPRAIQETQYF
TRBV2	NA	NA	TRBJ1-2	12	TGTGCCGGAAGGAGGTCGCAGGAGGGCTACACCTTC	CAGRRSQEGYTF
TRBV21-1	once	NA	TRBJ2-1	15	TGTGCCAGCAGCGGGGGACTAGCGGGAGATCGGGAGCAGTTCTTC	CASSGGLAGDREQFF
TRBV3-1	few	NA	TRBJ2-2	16	TGTGCCAGCAGCCTAATGAAGGGGTCTAACACCGGGGAGCTGTTTTTT	CASSLMKGSNTGELFF
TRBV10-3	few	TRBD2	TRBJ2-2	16	TGTGCCATCTCTCAGACTAGCGGAGGGGACACCGGGGAGCTGTTTTTT	CAISQTSGGDTGELFF
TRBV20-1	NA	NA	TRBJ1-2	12	TGCAGTGCTAGTCCGGCAGCCTATGGCTACACCTTC	CSASPAAYGYTF
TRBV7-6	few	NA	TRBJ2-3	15	TGTGCCAGCAGCTTAGGGGGACGCATCCCAGATACGCAGTATTTT	CASSLGGRIPDTQYF